Given below is one T cell receptor (beta chain) in context. This sample was included in a study of blood T cell repertoires in COVID-19. In the study overall: COVID-19 samples collected from the United States, Italy and Spain covered acute and convalescent phases.

Original processing notes: By means of reference gene primer amplification, nucleated cell counts were estimated. Sequencing used immunoSEQ multiplex PCR; TCRdb keeps in-frame clones, though not all of them. V, J and clone size reflect that table, while D and trimming were determined from the DNA. The sample lists approximately 220,000 clones; about 82% were seen once. The germline CDR1 and CDR2 sequences are MDHEN and SYDVKM. This CDR3 spans 16 amino acids. J was trimmed by 0 bases and V by 6 bases; bases with no gene match: 9. This receptor was obtained from a woman older than 75 with acute or convalescent COVID-19. The V gene is TRBV28, the J gene TRBJ2-7; 9 bases line up with TRBD2. The sequenced sample consisted of peripheral blood. The CDR3 region has the DNA TGTGCCAGCAGAAAGGGGGGTAGCGGGAGCTCCTACGAGCAGTACTTC. Its translation is CASRKGGSGSSYEQYF.